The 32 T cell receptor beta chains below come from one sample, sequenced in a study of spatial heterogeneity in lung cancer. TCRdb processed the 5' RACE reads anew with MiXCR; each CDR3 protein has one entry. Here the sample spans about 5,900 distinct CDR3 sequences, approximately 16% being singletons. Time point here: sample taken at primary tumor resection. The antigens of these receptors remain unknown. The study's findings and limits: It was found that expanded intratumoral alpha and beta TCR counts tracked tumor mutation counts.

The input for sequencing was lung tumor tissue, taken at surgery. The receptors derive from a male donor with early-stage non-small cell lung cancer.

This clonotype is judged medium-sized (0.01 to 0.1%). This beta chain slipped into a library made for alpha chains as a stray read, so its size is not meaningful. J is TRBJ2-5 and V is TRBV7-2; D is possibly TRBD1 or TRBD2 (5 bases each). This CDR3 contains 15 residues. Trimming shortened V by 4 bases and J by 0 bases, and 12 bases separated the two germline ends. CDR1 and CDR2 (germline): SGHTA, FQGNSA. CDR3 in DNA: TGTGCCAGCAGCTCCGACCCGGGACACCAAGAGACCCAGTACTTC. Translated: CASSSDPGHQETQYF.

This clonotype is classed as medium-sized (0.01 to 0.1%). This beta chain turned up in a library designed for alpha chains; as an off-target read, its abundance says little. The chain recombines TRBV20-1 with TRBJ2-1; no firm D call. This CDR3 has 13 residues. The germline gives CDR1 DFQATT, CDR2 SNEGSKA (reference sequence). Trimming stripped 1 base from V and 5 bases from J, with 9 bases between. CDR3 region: CSARVWPDNEQFF. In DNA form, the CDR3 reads TGCAGTGCTAGAGTTTGGCCGGACAATGAGCAGTTCTTC.

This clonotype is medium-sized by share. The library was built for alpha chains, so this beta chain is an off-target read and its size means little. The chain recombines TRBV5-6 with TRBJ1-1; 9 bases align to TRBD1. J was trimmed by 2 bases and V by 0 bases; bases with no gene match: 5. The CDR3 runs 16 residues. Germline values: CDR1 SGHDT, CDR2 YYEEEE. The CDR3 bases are TGTGCCAGCAGCTTGGATTGGGGACAGGGTAACACTGAAGCTTTCTTT. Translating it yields CASSLDWGQGNTEAFF.

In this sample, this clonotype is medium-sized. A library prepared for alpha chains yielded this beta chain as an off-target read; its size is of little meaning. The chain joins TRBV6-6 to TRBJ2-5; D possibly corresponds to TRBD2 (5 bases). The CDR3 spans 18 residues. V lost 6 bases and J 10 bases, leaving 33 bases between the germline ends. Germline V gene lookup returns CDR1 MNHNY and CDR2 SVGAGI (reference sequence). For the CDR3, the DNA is TGTGCCAGCAGCCACCCCACCGGCGTGATCCATCTTGGTCGGGACCAGTACTTC. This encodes CASSHPTGVIHLGRDQYF.

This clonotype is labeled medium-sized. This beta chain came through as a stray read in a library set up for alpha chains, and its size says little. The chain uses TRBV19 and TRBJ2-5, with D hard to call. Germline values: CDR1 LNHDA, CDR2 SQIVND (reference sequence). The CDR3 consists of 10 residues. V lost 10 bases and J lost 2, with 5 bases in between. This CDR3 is CATRQETQYF. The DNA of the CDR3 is TGTGCCACCAGACAAGAGACCCAGTACTTC.

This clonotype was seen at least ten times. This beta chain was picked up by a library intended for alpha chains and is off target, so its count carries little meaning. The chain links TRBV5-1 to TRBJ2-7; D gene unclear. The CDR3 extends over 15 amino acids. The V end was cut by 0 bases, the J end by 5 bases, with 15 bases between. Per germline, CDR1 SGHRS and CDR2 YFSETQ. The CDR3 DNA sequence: TGCGCCAGCAGCTTGGCGAGAAACCCAGGCGACGAGCAGTACTTC. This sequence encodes CASSLARNPGDEQYF.

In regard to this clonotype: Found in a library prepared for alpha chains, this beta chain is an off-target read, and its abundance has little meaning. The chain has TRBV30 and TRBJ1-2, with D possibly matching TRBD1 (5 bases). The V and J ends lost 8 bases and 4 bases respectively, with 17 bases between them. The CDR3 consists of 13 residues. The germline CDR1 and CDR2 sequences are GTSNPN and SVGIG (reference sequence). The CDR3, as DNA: TGTGCCGGGGAGGGGAAGGGCAGCTATGGCTACACCTTC. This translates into CAGEGKGSYGYTF. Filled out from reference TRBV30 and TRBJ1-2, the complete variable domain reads SQTIHQWPATLVQPVGSPLSLECTVEGTSNPNLYWYRQAAGRGLQLLFYSVGIGQISSEVPQNLSASRPQDRQFILSSKKLLLSDSGFYLCAGEGKGSYGYTFGSGTRLTVV.

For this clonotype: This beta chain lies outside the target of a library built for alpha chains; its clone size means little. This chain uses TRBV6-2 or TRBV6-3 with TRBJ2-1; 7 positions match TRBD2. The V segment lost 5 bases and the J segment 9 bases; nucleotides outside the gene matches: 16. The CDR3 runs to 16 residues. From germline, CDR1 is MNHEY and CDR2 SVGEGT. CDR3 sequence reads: CASSLRGGRPLREQFF. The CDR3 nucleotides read TGTGCCAGCAGTCTACGGGGCGGGAGACCCCTCCGTGAGCAGTTCTTC.

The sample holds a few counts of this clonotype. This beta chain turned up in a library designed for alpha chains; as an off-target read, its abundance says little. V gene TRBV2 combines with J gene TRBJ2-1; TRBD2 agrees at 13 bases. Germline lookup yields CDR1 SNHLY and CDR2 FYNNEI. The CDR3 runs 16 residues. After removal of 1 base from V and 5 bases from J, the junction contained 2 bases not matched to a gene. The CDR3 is CASSEEGLAGNNEQFF. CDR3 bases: TGTGCCAGCAGTGAAGAGGGACTAGCGGGAAACAATGAGCAGTTCTTC.

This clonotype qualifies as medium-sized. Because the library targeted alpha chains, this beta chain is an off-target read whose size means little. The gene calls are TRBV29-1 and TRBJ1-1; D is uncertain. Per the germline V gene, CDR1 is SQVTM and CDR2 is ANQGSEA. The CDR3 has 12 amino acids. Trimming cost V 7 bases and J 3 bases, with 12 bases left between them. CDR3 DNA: TGCAGCGCCGTATCCTGGGACACTGAAGCTTTCTTT. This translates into CSAVSWDTEAFF.

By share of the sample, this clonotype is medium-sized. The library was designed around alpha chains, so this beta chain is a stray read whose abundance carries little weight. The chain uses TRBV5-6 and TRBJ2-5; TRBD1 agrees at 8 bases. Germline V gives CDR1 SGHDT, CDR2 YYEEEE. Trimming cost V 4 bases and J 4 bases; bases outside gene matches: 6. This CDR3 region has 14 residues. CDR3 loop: CASSRDRGGETQYF. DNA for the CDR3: TGTGCCAGCAGCCGAGACAGGGGTGGAGAGACCCAGTACTTC.

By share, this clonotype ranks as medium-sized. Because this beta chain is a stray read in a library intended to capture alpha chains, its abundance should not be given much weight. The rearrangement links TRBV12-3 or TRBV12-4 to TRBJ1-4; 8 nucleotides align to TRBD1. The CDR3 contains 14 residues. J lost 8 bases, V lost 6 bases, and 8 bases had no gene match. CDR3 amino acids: CASSTTTGVEKLFF. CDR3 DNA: TGTGCCAGCAGCACTACGACAGGGGTCGAAAAACTGTTTTTT.

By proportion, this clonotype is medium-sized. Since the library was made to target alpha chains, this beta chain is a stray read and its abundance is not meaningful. CDR3 protein: CASRSGISQETQYF. The DNA of the CDR3 is TGCGCCAGCAGGTCGGGGATTTCCCAAGAGACCCAGTACTTC. The rearrangement joins TRBV5-1 to TRBJ2-5; D perhaps matches TRBD2 (5 bases). The germline V gene has CDR1 SGHRS and CDR2 YFSETQ. Trimming removed 5 bases at V and 1 base at J, with 12 bases between. CDR3 length equals 14 residues.

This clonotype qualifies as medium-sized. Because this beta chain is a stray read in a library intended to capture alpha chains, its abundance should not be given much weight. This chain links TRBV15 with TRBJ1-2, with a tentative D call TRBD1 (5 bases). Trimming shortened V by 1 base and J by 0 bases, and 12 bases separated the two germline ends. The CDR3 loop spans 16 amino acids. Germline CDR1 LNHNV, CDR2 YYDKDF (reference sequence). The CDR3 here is CATSRGGEGANYGYTF. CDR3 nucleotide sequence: TGTGCCACCAGCAGAGGAGGGGAAGGGGCTAACTATGGCTACACCTTC.

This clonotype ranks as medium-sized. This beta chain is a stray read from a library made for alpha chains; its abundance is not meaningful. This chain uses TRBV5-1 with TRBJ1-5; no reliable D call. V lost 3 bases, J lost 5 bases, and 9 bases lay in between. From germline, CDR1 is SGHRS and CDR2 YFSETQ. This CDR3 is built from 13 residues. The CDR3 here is CASSYGPDQPQHF. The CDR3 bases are TGCGCCAGCAGCTATGGGCCAGATCAGCCCCAGCATTTT.

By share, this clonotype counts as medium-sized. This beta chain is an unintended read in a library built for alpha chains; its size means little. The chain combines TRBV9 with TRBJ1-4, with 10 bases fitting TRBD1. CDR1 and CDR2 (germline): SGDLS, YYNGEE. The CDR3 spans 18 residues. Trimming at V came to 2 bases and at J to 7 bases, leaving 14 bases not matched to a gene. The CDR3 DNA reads TGTGCCAGCAGCGTGGGGCAGACAGGGGGCGGTAGGAGTGAAAAACTGTTTTTT. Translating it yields CASSVGQTGGGRSEKLFF.

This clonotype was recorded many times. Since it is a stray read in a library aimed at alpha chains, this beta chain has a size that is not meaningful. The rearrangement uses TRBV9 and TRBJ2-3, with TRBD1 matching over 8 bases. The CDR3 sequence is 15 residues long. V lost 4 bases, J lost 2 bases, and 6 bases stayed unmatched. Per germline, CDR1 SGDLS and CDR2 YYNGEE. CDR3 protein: CASSSQGAVTDTQYF. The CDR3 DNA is TGTGCCAGCAGCTCTCAGGGGGCAGTCACAGATACGCAGTATTTT.

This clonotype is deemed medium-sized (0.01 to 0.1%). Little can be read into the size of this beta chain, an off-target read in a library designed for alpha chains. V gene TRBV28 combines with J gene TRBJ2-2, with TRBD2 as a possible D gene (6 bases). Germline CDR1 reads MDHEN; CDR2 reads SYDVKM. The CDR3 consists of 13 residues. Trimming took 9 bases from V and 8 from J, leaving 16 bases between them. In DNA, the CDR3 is TGTGCCAGTGGAGGAGCGGGTCCGGGGGAGCTGTTTTTT. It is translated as CASGGAGPGELFF.

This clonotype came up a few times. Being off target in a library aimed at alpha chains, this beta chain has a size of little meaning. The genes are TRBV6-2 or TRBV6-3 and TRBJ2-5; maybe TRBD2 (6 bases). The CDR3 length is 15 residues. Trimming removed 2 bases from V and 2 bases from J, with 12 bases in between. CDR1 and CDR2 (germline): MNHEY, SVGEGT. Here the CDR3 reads CASSYIGGAQETQYF. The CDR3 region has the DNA TGTGCCAGCAGTTACATCGGCGGGGCACAAGAGACCCAGTACTTC.

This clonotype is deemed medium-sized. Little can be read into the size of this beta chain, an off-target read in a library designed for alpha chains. Written as DNA, the CDR3 is TGTGCCAGCAGCCAAGGAGGGAGTGGCAATGAGCAGTTCTTC. Translated: CASSQGGSGNEQFF. The chain uses TRBV7-3 and TRBJ2-1; the D gene is possibly TRBD2 (6 bases). The CDR3 length is 14 residues. The V end lost 5 bases, the J end lost 6 bases, and 14 bases lay between the germline ends. The germline V gene has CDR1 SGHTA and CDR2 FQGTGA.

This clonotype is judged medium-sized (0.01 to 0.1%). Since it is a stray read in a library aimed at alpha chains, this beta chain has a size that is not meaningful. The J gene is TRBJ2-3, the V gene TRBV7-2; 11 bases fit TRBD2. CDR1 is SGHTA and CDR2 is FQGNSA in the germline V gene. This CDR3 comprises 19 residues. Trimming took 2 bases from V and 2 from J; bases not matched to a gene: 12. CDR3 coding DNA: TGTGCCAGCAGCTTAAAATCTTGGGCTAGCGGGGGGCCCACAGATACGCAGTATTTT. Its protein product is CASSLKSWASGGPTDTQYF.

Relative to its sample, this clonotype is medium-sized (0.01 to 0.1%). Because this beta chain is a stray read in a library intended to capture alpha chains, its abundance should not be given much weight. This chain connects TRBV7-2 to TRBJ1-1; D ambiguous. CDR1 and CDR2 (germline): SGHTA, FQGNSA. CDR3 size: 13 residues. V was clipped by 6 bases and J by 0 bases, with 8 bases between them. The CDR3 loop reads CASSSWVNTEAFF. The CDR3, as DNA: TGTGCCAGCAGTAGTTGGGTGAACACTGAAGCTTTCTTT.

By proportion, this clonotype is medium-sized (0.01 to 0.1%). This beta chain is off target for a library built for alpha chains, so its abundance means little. The CDR3 DNA is TGCGCCAGCAGCACACCGGGGCGGGGGACGAATGAGCAGTTCTTC. Protein product: CASSTPGRGTNEQFF. The V gene is TRBV5-1, the J gene TRBJ2-1; TRBD2 agrees at 7 bases. Trimming removed 4 bases from V and 7 bases from J; junction bases left unmatched: 11. This CDR3 is 15 amino acids long. Germline CDR1 SGHRS, CDR2 YFSETQ.

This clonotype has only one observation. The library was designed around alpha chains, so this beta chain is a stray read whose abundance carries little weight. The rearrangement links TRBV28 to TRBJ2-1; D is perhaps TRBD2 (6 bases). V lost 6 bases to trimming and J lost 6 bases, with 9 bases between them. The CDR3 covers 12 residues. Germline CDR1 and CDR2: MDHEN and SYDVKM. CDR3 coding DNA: TGTGCCAGCAGGGGGGGACGCAATGAGCAGTTCTTC. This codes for CASRGGRNEQFF.

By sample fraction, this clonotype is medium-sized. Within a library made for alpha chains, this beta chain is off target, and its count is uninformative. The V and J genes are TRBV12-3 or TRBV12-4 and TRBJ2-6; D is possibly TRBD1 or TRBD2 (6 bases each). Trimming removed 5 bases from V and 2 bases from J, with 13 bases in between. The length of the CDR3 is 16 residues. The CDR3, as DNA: TGTGCCAGCAGTGGAGGGGGTTCGGCTGGGGCCAACGTCCTGACTTTC. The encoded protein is CASSGGGSAGANVLTF.

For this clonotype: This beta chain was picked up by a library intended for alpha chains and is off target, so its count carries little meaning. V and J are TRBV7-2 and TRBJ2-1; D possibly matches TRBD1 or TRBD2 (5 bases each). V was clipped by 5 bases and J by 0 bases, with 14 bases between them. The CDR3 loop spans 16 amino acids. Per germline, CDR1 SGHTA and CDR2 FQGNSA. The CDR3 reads CASSEWDGSSYNEQFF. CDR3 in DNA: TGTGCCAGCAGCGAATGGGACGGAAGCTCCTACAATGAGCAGTTCTTC.

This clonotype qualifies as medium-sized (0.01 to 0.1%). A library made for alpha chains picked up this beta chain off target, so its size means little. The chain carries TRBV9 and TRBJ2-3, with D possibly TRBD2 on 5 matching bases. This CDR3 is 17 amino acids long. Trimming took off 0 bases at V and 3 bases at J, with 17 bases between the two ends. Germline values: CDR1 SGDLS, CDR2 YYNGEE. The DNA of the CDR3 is TGTGCCAGCAGCGTAGGCGCTAGCCACCTAAGGACAGATACGCAGTATTTT. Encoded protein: CASSVGASHLRTDTQYF.

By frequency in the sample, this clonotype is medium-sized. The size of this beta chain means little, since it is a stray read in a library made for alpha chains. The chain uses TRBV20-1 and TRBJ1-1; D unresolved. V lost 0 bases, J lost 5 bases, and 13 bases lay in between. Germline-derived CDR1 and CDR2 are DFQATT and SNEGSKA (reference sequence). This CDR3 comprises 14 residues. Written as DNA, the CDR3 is TGCAGTGCTAGAGAGGACGGGGTCGGTACTGAAGCTTTCTTT. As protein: CSAREDGVGTEAFF.

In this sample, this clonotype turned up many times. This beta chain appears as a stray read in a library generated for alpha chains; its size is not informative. CDR3 nucleotide sequence: TGTGCCAGCAGTGGTGACAGGGGGCTCGTCTATGGCTACACCTTC. It codes for CASSGDRGLVYGYTF. The chain has TRBV6-1 and TRBJ1-2; 10 bases match TRBD1. The CDR3 covers 15 residues. V lost 4 bases, J lost 4 bases, and 6 bases stayed unmatched. The germline CDR1 and CDR2 sequences are MNHNS and SASEGT.

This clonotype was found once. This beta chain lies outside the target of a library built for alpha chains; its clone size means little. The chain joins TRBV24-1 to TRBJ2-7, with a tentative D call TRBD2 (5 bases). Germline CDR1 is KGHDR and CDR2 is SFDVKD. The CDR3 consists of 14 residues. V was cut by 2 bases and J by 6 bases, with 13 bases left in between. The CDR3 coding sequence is TGTGCCACCAGTGATTCGAGGGAAATTGGCGAGCAGTACTTC. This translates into CATSDSREIGEQYF.

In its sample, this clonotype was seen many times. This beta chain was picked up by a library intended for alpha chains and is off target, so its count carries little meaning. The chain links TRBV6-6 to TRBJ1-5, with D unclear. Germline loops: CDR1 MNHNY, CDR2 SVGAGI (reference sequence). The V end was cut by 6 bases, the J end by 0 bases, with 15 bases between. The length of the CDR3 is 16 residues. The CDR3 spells CASRRPGPNSNQPQHF. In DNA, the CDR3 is TGTGCCAGCAGGAGACCCGGACCGAATAGCAATCAGCCCCAGCATTTT.

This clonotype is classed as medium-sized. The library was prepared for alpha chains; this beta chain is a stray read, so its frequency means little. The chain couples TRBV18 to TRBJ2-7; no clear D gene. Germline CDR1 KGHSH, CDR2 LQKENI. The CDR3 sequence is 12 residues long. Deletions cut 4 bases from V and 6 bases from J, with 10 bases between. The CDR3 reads CASSLGQPEQYF. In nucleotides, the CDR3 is TGTGCCAGCTCACTTGGGCAGCCCGAGCAGTACTTC.